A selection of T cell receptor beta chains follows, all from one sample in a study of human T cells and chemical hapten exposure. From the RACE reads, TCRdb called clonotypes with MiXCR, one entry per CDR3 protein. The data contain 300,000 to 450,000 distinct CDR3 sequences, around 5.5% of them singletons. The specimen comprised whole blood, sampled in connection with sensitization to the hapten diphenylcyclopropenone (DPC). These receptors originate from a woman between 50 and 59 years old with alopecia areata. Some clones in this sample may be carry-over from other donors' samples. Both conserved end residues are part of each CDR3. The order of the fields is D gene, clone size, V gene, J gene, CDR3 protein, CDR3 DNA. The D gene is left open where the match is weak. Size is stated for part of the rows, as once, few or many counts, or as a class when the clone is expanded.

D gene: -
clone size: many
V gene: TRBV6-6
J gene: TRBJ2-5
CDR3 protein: CASSRDYQETQYF
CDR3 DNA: TGTGCCAGCAGTCGTGACTACCAAGAGACCCAGTACTTC

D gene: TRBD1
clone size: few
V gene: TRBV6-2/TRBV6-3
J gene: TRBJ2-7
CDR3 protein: CASSYSQGAYEQYF
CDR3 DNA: TGTGCCAGCAGTTACTCACAGGGGGCCTACGAGCAGTACTTC

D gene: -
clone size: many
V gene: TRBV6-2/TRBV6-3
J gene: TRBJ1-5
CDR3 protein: CASSWGRVGQPQHF
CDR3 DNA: TGTGCCAGCAGTTGGGGCAGGGTAGGACAGCCCCAGCATTTT

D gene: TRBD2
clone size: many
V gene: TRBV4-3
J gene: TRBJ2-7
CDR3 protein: CASSHYRTSYEQYF
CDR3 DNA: TGCGCCAGCAGCCATTACCGGACTAGCTACGAGCAGTACTTC

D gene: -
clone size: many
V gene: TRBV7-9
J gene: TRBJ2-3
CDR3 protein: CASSRRKGRFMGTQYF
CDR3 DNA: TGTGCCAGCAGCCGAAGGAAGGGGCGCTTTATGGGTACGCAGTATTTT

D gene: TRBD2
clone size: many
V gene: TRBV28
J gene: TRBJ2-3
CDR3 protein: CASSPWTSGRQYF
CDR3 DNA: TGTGCCAGCAGTCCTTGGACTAGCGGTAGGCAGTATTTT

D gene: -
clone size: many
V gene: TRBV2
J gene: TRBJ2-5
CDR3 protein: CASSDIRGMGETQYF
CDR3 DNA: TGTGCCAGCAGTGATATTCGGGGGATGGGTGAGACCCAGTACTTC

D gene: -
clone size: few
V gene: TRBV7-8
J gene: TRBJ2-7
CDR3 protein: CASSQDPGDEQYF
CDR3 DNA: TGTGCCAGCAGCCAAGACCCAGGGGACGAGCAGTACTTC

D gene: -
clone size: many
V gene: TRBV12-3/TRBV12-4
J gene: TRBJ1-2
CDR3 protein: CASSPGWGGYTF
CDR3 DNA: TGTGCCAGCAGTCCTGGTTGGGGTGGCTACACCTTC

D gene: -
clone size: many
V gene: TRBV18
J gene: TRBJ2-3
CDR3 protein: CASSPPLEDTQYF
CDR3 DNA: TGTGCCAGCTCACCACCGTTGGAAGATACGCAGTATTTT

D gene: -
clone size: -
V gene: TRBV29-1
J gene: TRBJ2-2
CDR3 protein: CSVEDITGSTGELFF
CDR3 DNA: TGCAGCGTTGAAGACATAACAGGGAGCACCGGGGAGCTGTTTTTT

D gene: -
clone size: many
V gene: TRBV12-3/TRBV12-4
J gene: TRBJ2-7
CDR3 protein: CASSSTGYSAEQYF
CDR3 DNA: TGTGCCAGCAGTTCAACAGGTTACTCAGCCGAGCAGTACTTC

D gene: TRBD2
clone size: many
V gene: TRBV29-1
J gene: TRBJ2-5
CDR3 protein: CSVESASGGAQYF
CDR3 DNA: TGCAGCGTTGAGTCCGCTAGCGGGGGAGCCCAGTACTTC

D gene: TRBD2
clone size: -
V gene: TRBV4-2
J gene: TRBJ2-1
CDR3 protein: CASSQDQGTSGFYNEQFF
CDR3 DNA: TGTGCCAGCAGCCAAGATCAGGGGACTAGCGGGTTTTACAATGAGCAGTTCTTC

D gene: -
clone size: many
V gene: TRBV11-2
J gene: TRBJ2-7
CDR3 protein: CASSPGTREQYF
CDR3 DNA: TGTGCCAGCAGCCCCGGGACTCGCGAGCAGTACTTC

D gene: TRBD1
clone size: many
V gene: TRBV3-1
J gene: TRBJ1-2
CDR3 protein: CASSQQDRGPSYGYTF
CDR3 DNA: TGTGCCAGCAGCCAACAAGACAGGGGCCCTAGCTATGGCTACACCTTC

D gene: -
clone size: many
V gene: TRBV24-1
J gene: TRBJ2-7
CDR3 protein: CATSATGFEQYF
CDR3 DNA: TGTGCCACCAGTGCCACGGGGTTCGAGCAGTACTTC

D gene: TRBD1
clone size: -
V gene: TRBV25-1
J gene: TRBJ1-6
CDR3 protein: CASSKGGTNSPLHF
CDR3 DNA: TGTGCCAGCTCCAAAGGGGGCACTAATTCACCCCTCCACTTT

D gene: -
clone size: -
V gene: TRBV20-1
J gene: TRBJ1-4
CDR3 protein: CSARRGSTNEKLFF
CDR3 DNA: TGCAGTGCTCGACGGGGTTCGACTAATGAAAAACTGTTTTTT

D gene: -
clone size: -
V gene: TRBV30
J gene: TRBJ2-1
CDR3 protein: CAWSVSLGYNEQFF
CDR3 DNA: TGTGCCTGGAGTGTAAGTCTTGGGTACAATGAGCAGTTCTTC

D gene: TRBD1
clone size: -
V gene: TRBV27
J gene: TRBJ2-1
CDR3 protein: CASSSDRVHEQFF
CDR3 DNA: TGTGCCAGCAGTTCCGACAGGGTGCATGAGCAGTTCTTC

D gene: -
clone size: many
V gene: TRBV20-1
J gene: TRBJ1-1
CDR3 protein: CSARDRRLANTEAFF
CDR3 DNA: TGCAGTGCTAGAGATCGTCGCCTAGCGAACACTGAAGCTTTCTTT

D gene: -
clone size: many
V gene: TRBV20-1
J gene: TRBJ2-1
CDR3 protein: CSARFTIVEEQFF
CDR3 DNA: TGCAGTGCTAGATTTACTATTGTGGAGGAGCAGTTCTTC

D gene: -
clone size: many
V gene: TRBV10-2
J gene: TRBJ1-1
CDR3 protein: CASSESRGNTEAFF
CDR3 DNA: TGCGCCAGCAGTGAGTCCAGGGGAAACACTGAAGCTTTCTTT

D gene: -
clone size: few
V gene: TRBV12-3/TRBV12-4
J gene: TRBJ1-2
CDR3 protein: CASRRDGTYGYTF
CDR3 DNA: TGTGCCAGCAGACGGGACGGAACCTATGGCTACACCTTC

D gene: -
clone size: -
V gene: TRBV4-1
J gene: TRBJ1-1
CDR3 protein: CASSPQEGKNTEAFF
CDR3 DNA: TGCGCCAGCAGCCCGCAGGAGGGAAAGAACACTGAAGCTTTCTTT

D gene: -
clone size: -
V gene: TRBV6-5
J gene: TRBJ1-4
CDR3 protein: CASSYSGGGTNEKLFF
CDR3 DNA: TGTGCCAGCAGTTACTCCGGCGGGGGGACTAATGAAAAACTGTTTTTT

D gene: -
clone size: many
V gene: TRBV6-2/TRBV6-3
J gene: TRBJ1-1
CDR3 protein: CASSEVGTEAFF
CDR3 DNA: TGTGCCAGCAGTGAGGTCGGGACGGAAGCTTTCTTT

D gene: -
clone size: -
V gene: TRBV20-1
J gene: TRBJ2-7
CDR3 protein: CSASPDYLLEDEQYF
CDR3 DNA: TGCAGTGCTAGTCCCGACTACCTTCTTGAGGACGAGCAGTACTTC

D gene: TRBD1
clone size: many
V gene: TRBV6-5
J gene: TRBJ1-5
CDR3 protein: CASSRQGARQPQHF
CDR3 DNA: TGTGCCAGCAGCAGACAGGGGGCACGGCAGCCCCAGCATTTT

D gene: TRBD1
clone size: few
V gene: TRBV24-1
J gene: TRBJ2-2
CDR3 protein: CATSDPGQGGTGELFF
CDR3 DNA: TGTGCCACCAGTGATCCAGGACAGGGAGGCACCGGGGAGCTGTTTTTT

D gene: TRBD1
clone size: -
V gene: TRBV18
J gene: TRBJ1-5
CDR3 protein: CASSPGTVHGQPQHF
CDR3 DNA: TGTGCCAGCTCACCTGGGACAGTTCACGGTCAGCCCCAGCATTTT

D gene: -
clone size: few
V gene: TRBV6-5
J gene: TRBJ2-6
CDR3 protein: CASGEQGRTGANVLTF
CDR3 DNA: TGTGCCAGCGGCGAGCAGGGGCGGACTGGGGCCAACGTCCTGACTTTC

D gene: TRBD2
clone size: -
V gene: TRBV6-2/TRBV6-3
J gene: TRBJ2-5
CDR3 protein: CASSYNSGRSETQYF
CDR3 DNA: TGTGCCAGCAGTTACAATAGCGGGAGAAGTGAGACCCAGTACTTC

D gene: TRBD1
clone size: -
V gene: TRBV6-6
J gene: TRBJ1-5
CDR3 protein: CASGGYRGDSQPQHF
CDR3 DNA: TGTGCCAGCGGAGGATACAGGGGAGACTCTCAGCCCCAGCATTTT

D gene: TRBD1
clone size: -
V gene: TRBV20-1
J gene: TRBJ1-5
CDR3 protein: CSARVGQELFLSNQPQHF
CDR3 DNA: TGCAGTGCTAGAGTTGGACAGGAGCTCTTTCTTAGCAATCAGCCCCAGCATTTT

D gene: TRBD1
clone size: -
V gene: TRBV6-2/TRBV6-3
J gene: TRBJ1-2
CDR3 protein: CASSGQGQNYGYTF
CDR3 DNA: TGTGCCAGCTCAGGACAGGGGCAGAACTATGGCTACACCTTC

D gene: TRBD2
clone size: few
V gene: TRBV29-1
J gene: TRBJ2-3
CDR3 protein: CSVEDPTGLAVNTDTQYF
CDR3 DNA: TGCAGCGTTGAAGATCCAACAGGACTAGCGGTGAACACAGATACGCAGTATTTT

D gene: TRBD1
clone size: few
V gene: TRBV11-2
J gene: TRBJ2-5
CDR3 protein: CASRGGRETQYF
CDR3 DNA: TGTGCCAGCCGAGGGGGCCGAGAGACCCAGTACTTC

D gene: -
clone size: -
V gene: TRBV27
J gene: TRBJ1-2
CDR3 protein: CASSLSPYPSSNYGYTF
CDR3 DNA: TGTGCCAGCAGTTTATCGCCTTACCCCAGTTCTAACTATGGCTACACCTTC

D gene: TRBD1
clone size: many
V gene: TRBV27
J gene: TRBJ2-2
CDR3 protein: CASSLGTGSNTGELFF
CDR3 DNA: TGTGCCAGCAGTTTAGGGACAGGGTCGAACACCGGGGAGCTGTTTTTT

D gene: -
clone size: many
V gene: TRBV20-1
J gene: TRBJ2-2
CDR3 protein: CSARTANTGELFF
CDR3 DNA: TGCAGTGCTAGGACTGCGAACACCGGGGAGCTGTTTTTT

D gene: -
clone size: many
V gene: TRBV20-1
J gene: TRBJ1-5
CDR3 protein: CSALDGYSNQPQHF
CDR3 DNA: TGCAGTGCCTTAGACGGGTATAGCAATCAGCCCCAGCATTTT

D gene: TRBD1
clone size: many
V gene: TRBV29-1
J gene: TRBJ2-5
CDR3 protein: CSVEGMTGHRETQYF
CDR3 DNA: TGCAGCGTTGAGGGGATGACAGGGCACAGGGAGACCCAGTACTTC

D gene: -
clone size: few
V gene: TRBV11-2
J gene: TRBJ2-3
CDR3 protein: CASSSGVNTDTQYF
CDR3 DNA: TGTGCCAGCAGCTCCGGCGTAAACACAGATACGCAGTATTTT

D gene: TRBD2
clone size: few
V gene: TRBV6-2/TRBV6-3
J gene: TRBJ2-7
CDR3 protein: CASISGGGYEQYF
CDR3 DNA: TGTGCCAGCATCAGCGGGGGAGGCTACGAGCAGTACTTC